Following are 32 T cell receptor beta chains from one sample sequenced in a study of T-cell memory formation after mild COVID-19 (dated by TCRdb to about 2021). Library preparation used 5' RACE. Sequenced on an Illumina NovaSeq 6000. TCRdb reprocessing: public reads trimmed at Q25 with fastp, clones called with MiXCR, in-frame beta chains kept. Each entry merges the rows of one CDR3 protein and shows their most common DNA and genes. The sample table shows about 560,000 distinct CDR3 sequences, and approximately 15% are seen once. Around 7.8% of the sample is in the top ten clones. Sample: PBMCs or a T cell subset sorted from them (not recorded which). These receptors came from an adult woman who had mild COVID-19 (a few samples of this study predate the infection). The sample titles of this study are shuffled in the database, so cell type and time point are left out; the donor was told from shared clones.

The chain has TRBV4-1 and TRBJ1-1, with D possibly matching TRBD1 (5 bases). V was trimmed by 1 base and J by 5 bases, leaving 14 bases between them. Germline assignment: CDR1 MGHRA and CDR2 YSYEKL. The CDR3 is made up of 15 amino acids. CDR3 loop: CASSQVGGRETEAFF. CDR3 sequence (DNA): TGCGCCAGCAGCCAAGTTGGGGGTAGAGAAACTGAAGCTTTCTTT.

The J gene is TRBJ1-2, the V gene TRBV10-3; D is unclear. The germline V gene has CDR1 ENHRY and CDR2 SYGVKD. The CDR3 totals 13 residues. The ends were cut back, 0 bases at V and 8 bases at J, with 10 bases in the middle. CDR3 region: CAISESTGGGYTF. For the CDR3, the DNA is TGTGCCATCAGTGAGTCAACGGGAGGCGGCTACACCTTC.

The rearrangement links TRBV9 to TRBJ1-2; 7 bases agree with TRBD1. The CDR3 extends over 15 amino acids. CDR1 is SGDLS, CDR2 YYNGEE, per germline. The V and J ends lost 0 bases and 1 base, in that order; junction bases with no gene match: 3. CDR3 loop: CASSVGGTDNYGYTF. The CDR3 coding sequence is TGTGCCAGCAGCGTAGGAGGGACAGATAACTATGGCTACACCTTC. Full variable domain (outside the CDR3, taken from reference TRBV9 and TRBJ1-2): DSGVTQTPKHLITATGQRVTLRCSPRSGDLSVYWYQQSLDQGLQFLIQYYNGEERAKGNILERFSAQQFPDLHSELNLSSLELGDSALYFCASSVGGTDNYGYTFGSGTRLTVV.

The sample holds a few counts of this clonotype. The chain is built from TRBV27 and TRBJ2-2; tentative D call: TRBD1 (5 bases). CDR1 and CDR2 (germline): MNHEY, SMNVEV (reference sequence). The CDR3 loop spans 16 amino acids. Deletions cut 5 bases from V and 1 base from J, with 14 bases between. This CDR3 reads CASSSHRKGNTGELFF. The CDR3 nucleotides are TGTGCCAGCAGTAGCCACAGGAAAGGGAACACCGGGGAGCTGTTTTTT.

Only a few counts were recorded for this clonotype. The rearrangement uses TRBV7-9 and TRBJ2-3; TRBD2 agrees at 12 bases. Germline CDR1 and CDR2: SEHNR and FQNEAQ (reference sequence). The CDR3 runs to 14 residues. J lost 4 bases, V lost 6 bases, and 2 bases had no gene match. The CDR3 DNA reads TGTGCCAGCAGGCGGACTAGCGGGGCAGATACGCAGTATTTT. Amino acid sequence: CASRRTSGADTQYF.

The chain couples TRBV6-1 to TRBJ2-7, with D tentatively TRBD1 or TRBD2 (5 bases each). With 8 bases removed from V and 6 bases from J, the gap between germline ends came to 11 bases. Germline V gene lookup returns CDR1 MNHNS and CDR2 SASEGT. This CDR3 has 11 amino acids. CDR3 in amino acids: CASGGESEQYF. For the CDR3, the DNA is TGTGCCAGCGGGGGTGAGAGCGAGCAGTACTTC.

The rearrangement joins TRBV6-2 or TRBV6-3 to TRBJ2-3; perhaps TRBD2 as D (5 bases). V was pared by 8 bases and J by 4 bases, with 16 bases between. This CDR3 region has 14 residues. Germline loops: CDR1 MNHEY, CDR2 SVGEGT. The CDR3 DNA follows: TGTGCCAGCGGATTAACACCGCGGGCAGATACGCAGTATTTT. It is translated as CASGLTPRADTQYF.

This clonotype was picked up a small number of times. This chain connects TRBV5-6 to TRBJ2-2; D is possibly TRBD2 (5 bases). V shed 0 bases and J shed 6 bases, with 9 bases lying between them. From germline, CDR1 is SGHDT and CDR2 YYEEEE. The CDR3 spans 14 residues. The CDR3 nucleotides are TGTGCCAGCAGCTTGGGGGAGAGATCCGGGGAGCTGTTTTTT. This codes for CASSLGERSGELFF.

The table lists this clonotype with many counts. The DNA for the CDR3 is TGCGCCAGCAGCTTGGGGACGGTCTACAATGAGCAGTTCTTC. It specifies CASSLGTVYNEQFF. The chain has TRBV5-1 and TRBJ2-1; D ambiguous. CDR1 is SGHRS, CDR2 YFSETQ, per germline. The CDR3 extends over 14 amino acids. V lost 0 bases and J lost 3, with 7 bases in between.

The chain is built from TRBV7-3 and TRBJ2-3; a weak D match, TRBD2 (5 bases). The germline gives CDR1 SGHTA, CDR2 FQGTGA. This CDR3 spans 15 amino acids. V lost 5 bases and J 4 bases, leaving 16 bases between the germline ends. The CDR3 region is CASSGLPGEPDTQYF. CDR3 DNA sequence: TGTGCCAGCAGCGGACTGCCCGGTGAGCCAGATACGCAGTATTTT.

This clonotype has just a few counts. This chain connects TRBV9 to TRBJ2-1; possible D gene TRBD1, 5 bases. CDR1 SGDLS and CDR2 YYNGEE come from the germline V gene. V gave up 0 bases and J gave up 9 bases, with 7 bases separating them. The CDR3 contains 12 residues. The DNA of the CDR3 is TGTGCCAGCAGCGTAGTGCAGGGTGAGCAGTTCTTC. This sequence encodes CASSVVQGEQFF.

This clonotype occurred a few times. The rearrangement uses TRBV5-1 and TRBJ2-7; D gene unclear. CDR1 SGHRS and CDR2 YFSETQ come from the germline V gene. The V end lost 4 bases, the J end lost 5 bases, and 13 bases lay between the germline ends. The CDR3 length is 13 residues. CDR3 DNA: TGCGCCAGCAGCAGGTACGGTCGCGACGAGCAGTACTTC. It encodes CASSRYGRDEQYF.

The J gene is TRBJ2-1, the V gene TRBV30; D unresolved. V was shortened by 3 bases and J by 6 bases, with 18 bases between the two germline ends. Germline V CDR1 and CDR2: GTSNPN, SVGIG (reference sequence). CDR3 length equals 15 residues. In DNA form, the CDR3 reads TGTGCCTGGAGCCTAATACACCGGCACAGCAATGAGCAGTTCTTC. It encodes CAWSLIHRHSNEQFF.

This clonotype was seen a few times. The V gene is TRBV5-6, the J gene TRBJ1-5; 9 nucleotides line up with TRBD1. Germline trimming cut 4 bases from V and 3 bases from J; bases unmatched to any gene: 8. The CDR3 consists of 16 residues. Germline lookup yields CDR1 SGHDT and CDR2 YYEEEE. This chain's CDR3 is CASSVAGTGFNQPQHF. In DNA form, the CDR3 reads TGTGCCAGCAGCGTCGCCGGGACAGGGTTCAATCAGCCCCAGCATTTT.

This chain joins TRBV10-1 and TRBJ2-3; no definite D call. CDR1 and CDR2 from the germline V gene are WNHNN and SYGVQD (reference sequence). V was cut by 10 bases and J by 5 bases, with 19 bases left in between. The CDR3 spans 14 residues. The CDR3 DNA reads as TGCGCCACCTCCTTAGGGTCTGCCCAAGATACGCAGTATTTT. Its translation: CATSLGSAQDTQYF.

This clonotype has a handful of counts. The chain links TRBV12-3 or TRBV12-4 to TRBJ2-4; 12 bases align to TRBD2. The CDR3 contains 16 residues. V lost 4 bases and J lost 0; bases outside the gene matches: 1. CDR3 bases: TGTGCCAGCAGTTCTAGCGGGAGGGTAGCCAAAAACATTCAGTACTTC. It encodes CASSSSGRVAKNIQYF.

This clonotype appeared a single time. This CDR3 reads CASSQSRRSSGNTIYF. The CDR3, as DNA: TGTGCCAGCAGCCAATCGAGAAGGAGCTCTGGAAACACCATATATTTT. The chain employs TRBV16 and TRBJ1-3, with D hard to call. Germline CDR1 KGHSY, CDR2 FQNENV. V lost 0 bases to trimming and J lost 0 bases, with 9 bases between them. The CDR3 loop spans 16 amino acids.

The CDR3 loop reads CASSVSGTGVAETQYF. CDR3 nucleotide sequence: TGTGCCAGCAGCGTATCCGGGACAGGGGTTGCCGAGACCCAGTACTTC. This chain connects TRBV9 to TRBJ2-5; 10 bases align to TRBD1. This CDR3 spans 16 amino acids. Germline V gene sequence: CDR1 SGDLS, CDR2 YYNGEE. The trim removed 1 base at V and 5 bases at J, leaving 8 bases unmatched.

This chain joins TRBV7-9 and TRBJ1-2; TRBD1 agrees at 12 bases. The germline CDR1 and CDR2 sequences are SEHNR and FQNEAQ (reference sequence). With V trimmed by 4 bases and J by 4 bases, 7 bases remained unmatched. The length of the CDR3 is 16 residues. CDR3 loop: CASSSGTGGVGYGYTF. The CDR3 bases are TGTGCCAGCAGCTCCGGGACAGGGGGCGTTGGCTATGGCTACACCTTC.

V is TRBV7-3 and J is TRBJ2-1, with 7 nucleotides matching TRBD2. The CDR3 is made up of 15 amino acids. Losses at the gene ends were 3 bases for V and 1 base for J; bases not matched to a gene: 3. The germline CDR1 and CDR2 sequences are SGHTA and FQGTGA. CDR3 in amino acids: CASSFGLDSYNEQFF. CDR3 sequence (DNA): TGTGCCAGCAGCTTTGGACTAGATTCCTACAATGAGCAGTTCTTC.

This CDR3 reads CASSLFTKNTEAFF. CDR3 nucleotide sequence: TGTGCCAGCAGTTTATTTACGAAGAACACTGAAGCTTTCTTT. The chain links TRBV28 to TRBJ1-1; no clear D gene. Germline V gene lookup returns CDR1 MDHEN and CDR2 SYDVKM. The V end lost 1 base, the J end lost 1 base, and 7 bases lay between the germline ends. The CDR3 is 14 amino acids.

The chain joins TRBV20-1 to TRBJ2-1; D perhaps matches TRBD2 (7 bases). Germline CDR1 DFQATT, CDR2 SNEGSKA (reference sequence). The CDR3 extends over 14 amino acids. Written as DNA, the CDR3 is TGCTCCGGGGGGCGGACCAGCTCCTACAATGAGCAGTTCTTC. It translates to CSGGRTSSYNEQFF.

The rearrangement uses TRBV27 and TRBJ1-1; D perhaps matches TRBD1 (6 bases). This CDR3 contains 14 residues. V was cut by 5 bases and J by 2 bases, with 12 bases left in between. Germline loops: CDR1 MNHEY, CDR2 SMNVEV (reference sequence). The CDR3 sequence: CASSPRQVNTEAFF. In DNA, the CDR3 is TGTGCCAGCAGTCCAAGACAGGTTAACACTGAAGCTTTCTTT.

V gene TRBV5-4 combines with J gene TRBJ2-1; unclear D gene. V shed 2 bases and J shed 6 bases, with 12 bases lying between them. CDR1 and CDR2 from the germline V gene are SGHNT and YYREEE (reference sequence). This CDR3 is 14 amino acids long. The CDR3 DNA sequence: TGTGCCAGCAGCTTACTCGGGTTTATCAATGAGCAGTTCTTC. This translates into CASSLLGFINEQFF. The full variable domain, completed using reference TRBV5-4 and TRBJ2-1, is ETGVTQSPTHLIKTRGQQVTLRCSSQSGHNTVSWYQQALGQGPQFIFQYYREEENGRGNFPPRFSGLQFPNYSSELNVNALELDDSALYLCASSLLGFINEQFFGPGTRLTVL.

This clonotype has more than one count but fewer than ten. As DNA, the CDR3 is TGTGCCAGCAGCTTAGCGGAGGGGGGAAATGAGCAGTTCTTC. This codes for CASSLAEGGNEQFF. The chain recombines TRBV7-7 with TRBJ2-1, with D possibly being TRBD1 or TRBD2 (6 bases each). The CDR3 sequence is 14 residues long. Trimming removed 0 bases at V and 7 bases at J, with 10 bases between. The germline V gene has CDR1 SSHAT and CDR2 FNYEAQ (reference sequence).

This chain links TRBV27 with TRBJ2-5; D possibly corresponds to TRBD1 (6 bases). CDR3 length equals 13 residues. V dropped 6 bases and J dropped 1 base, with 9 bases sitting between them. Germline V CDR1 and CDR2: MNHEY, SMNVEV (reference sequence). CDR3 loop: CASRQGSQETQYF. Here the CDR3 DNA reads TGTGCCAGCAGGCAGGGGTCCCAAGAGACCCAGTACTTC.

A few counts support this clonotype. This chain connects TRBV7-9 to TRBJ1-2; 7 bases map to TRBD1. This CDR3 is 18 amino acids long. Germline V lookup: CDR1 SEHNR, CDR2 FQNEAQ (reference sequence). With 4 bases clipped from V and 4 bases from J, the junction kept 18 bases outside the gene matches. The CDR3 DNA reads as TGTGCCAGCAGCTCATACCGGGACAGCCCTTTGGACCGCTATGGCTACACCTTC. It yields the protein CASSSYRDSPLDRYGYTF.

This clonotype was seen a handful of times. The chain combines TRBV4-2 with TRBJ2-7; D is perhaps TRBD2 (6 bases). The CDR3 loop spans 17 amino acids. Germline V CDR1 and CDR2: LGHNA, YNFKEQ. Trimming removed 1 base from V and 5 bases from J, with 21 bases in between. DNA of the CDR3: TGTGCCAGCAGCCAAGTGGGGGACTTAGTGATGGGTGACGAGCAGTACTTC. Translating it yields CASSQVGDLVMGDEQYF.

The chain uses TRBV10-2 and TRBJ2-3; TRBD1 matches 8 bases. From germline, CDR1 is WSHSY and CDR2 SAAADI. The V segment lost 3 bases and the J segment 0 bases; nucleotides outside the gene matches: 5. The CDR3 is made up of 16 amino acids. In DNA form, the CDR3 reads TGCGCCAGCAGTGATTTCAGGGGGCTAAGCACAGATACGCAGTATTTT. Translated: CASSDFRGLSTDTQYF.

This chain joins TRBV10-3 and TRBJ1-1; possibly TRBD1 for D (6 bases). V was pared by 2 bases and J by 1 base, with 8 bases between. Germline-derived CDR1 and CDR2 are ENHRY and SYGVKD. This CDR3 region has 14 residues. DNA for the CDR3: TGTGCCATCAGTGAGGAGGGGGAGAACACTGAAGCTTTCTTT. It codes for CAISEEGENTEAFF.

The V and J genes are TRBV15 and TRBJ2-3, with D unresolved. The CDR3 runs 13 residues. The germline gives CDR1 LNHNV, CDR2 YYDKDF (reference sequence). Trimming took off 0 bases at V and 4 bases at J, with 5 bases between the two ends. The CDR3 DNA follows: TGTGCCACCAGCAGAGATCGCCCAGATACGCAGTATTTT. This sequence encodes CATSRDRPDTQYF.

The gene calls are TRBV12-3 or TRBV12-4 and TRBJ1-5; no clear D gene. This CDR3 region has 14 residues. The V gene lost 3 bases and the J gene lost 4 bases, with 10 bases spanning the gap. The CDR3 DNA sequence: TGTGCCAGCAGTTTGAGACGCCTAAATCAGCCCCAGCATTTT. It encodes CASSLRRLNQPQHF.